Following are 2 T cell receptor beta chains from one sample sequenced in a study of identical twins. TCRdb reprocessed the 5' RACE reads with MiXCR, giving one entry per CDR3 protein. Among some 1,700,000 distinct CDR3 sequences listed, less than 40% were seen once. The sample was cord blood. The receptors stem from a newborn girl in good health.

The chain carries TRBV12-3 or TRBV12-4 and TRBJ2-1; no definite D call. V dropped 3 bases and J dropped 5 bases, with 11 bases sitting between them. The CDR3 is made up of 14 amino acids. The DNA of the CDR3 is TGTGCCAGCAGTTTGGGTCGCCTCGACAATGAGCAGTTCTTC. Its protein product is CASSLGRLDNEQFF.

J is TRBJ2-1 and V is TRBV21-1; the table's D call, TRBD1, has no DNA check behind it. TRBV21-1 is classified as a pseudogene. The CDR3 has 20 amino acids. CDR3 loop: CASSKDGVTGSFSSDGEQFF. For the CDR3, the DNA is TGTGCCAGCAGCAAAGACGGGGTGACAGGAAGTTTCTCTAGTGACGGTGAGCAGTTCTTC.